The 10 T cell receptor beta chains presented below share a single source sample, sequenced in a study of blood T cell repertoires in COVID-19. Repertoires were generated with immunoSEQ multiplex PCR, while TCRdb's copy carries only in-frame clones and drops some. Counted here are approximately 28,000 clones, over 75% occurring once; the ten biggest clones make up around 7.9%. What was sequenced was peripheral blood. The receptors were gathered from a woman in her seventies with active or convalescent COVID-19.

The V and J genes are TRBV28 and TRBJ2-7, with 9 bases fitting TRBD1. This CDR3 has 14 residues. The V and J ends lost 2 bases and 9 bases, in that order; junction bases with no gene match: 8. Germline loops: CDR1 MDHEN, CDR2 SYDVKM. In DNA form, the CDR3 reads TGTGCCAGCAGTTTACAGGACAGGGGTTCCGTGCAGTACTTC. Translated: CASSLQDRGSVQYF. The full variable domain, completed using reference TRBV28 and TRBJ2-7, is DVKVTQSSRYLVKRTGEKVFLECVQDMDHENMFWYRQDPGLGLRLIYFSYDVKMKEKGDIPEGYSVSREKKERFSLILESASTNQTSMYLCASSLQDRGSVQYFGPGTRLTVT.

This clone was observed a few times. V usage is TRBV19 and J usage is TRBJ2-4; 9 nucleotides match TRBD1. The CDR3 runs 18 residues. The ends lost 6 bases at V and 2 bases at J; junction bases unmatched: 14. Per germline, CDR1 LNHDA and CDR2 SQIVND (reference sequence). The DNA of the CDR3 is TGTGCCAGTAGGAAAGGCTTCCGGGACAGGGTAACCAAAAACATTCAGTACTTC. Translation gives CASRKGFRDRVTKNIQYF.

This chain joins TRBV11-1 and TRBJ1-1; D uncertain. The CDR3 has 14 amino acids. V lost 1 base and J 1 base, leaving 7 bases between the germline ends. CDR1 SGHAT and CDR2 FQDESV come from the germline V gene (reference sequence). The CDR3 sequence: CASSLGHRNTEAFF. The CDR3 DNA sequence: TGTGCCAGCAGCTTAGGACATAGGAACACTGAAGCTTTCTTT. Combining the CDR3 with reference TRBV11-1 and TRBJ1-1 gives the whole variable domain EAEVAQSPRYKITEKSQAVAFWCDPISGHATLYWYRQILGQGPELLVQFQDESVVDDSQLPKDRFSAERLKGVDSTLKIQPAELGDSAMYLCASSLGHRNTEAFFGQGTRLTVV.

The CDR3 nucleotides read TGTGCCAGTAGTAGCAGACAGGGTGGGGCAAGGGAGACCCAGTACTTC. Translating it yields CASSSRQGGARETQYF. The V and J genes are TRBV19 and TRBJ2-5, with 7 bases that match TRBD1. The germline CDR1 and CDR2 sequences are LNHDA and SQIVND (reference sequence). The CDR3 totals 16 residues. V shed 4 bases, J shed 5 bases, and the junction held 13 bases outside the gene matches.

This rearrangement joins TRBV14 to TRBJ1-2; D gene ambiguous. V shed 0 bases and J shed 0 bases, with 14 bases lying between them. The CDR3 spans 17 residues. Germline lookup yields CDR1 SGHDN and CDR2 FVKESK. The CDR3 coding sequence is TGTGCCAGCAGCCAAGATGGTGGGCCACCCACTAACTATGGCTACACCTTC. Its translation is CASSQDGGPPTNYGYTF. Supplemented by reference TRBV14 and TRBJ1-2, the full variable domain reads EAGVTQFPSHSVIEKGQTVTLRCDPISGHDNLYWYRRVMGKEIKFLLHFVKESKQDESGMPNNRFLAERTGGTYSTLKVQPAELEDSGVYFCASSQDGGPPTNYGYTFGSGTRLTVV.

CDR3 coding DNA: TGTGCCATCAGTGAAAGGGGGTTGAGCACTGAAGCTTTCTTT. It encodes CAISERGLSTEAFF. The genes are TRBV10-3 and TRBJ1-1; D perhaps matches TRBD1 (6 bases). Germline lookup yields CDR1 ENHRY and CDR2 SYGVKD. V lost 3 bases and J lost 4, with 12 bases in between. The CDR3 is 14 residues long.

The V gene is TRBV19, the J gene TRBJ1-5; TRBD1 matches 10 bases. Germline loops: CDR1 LNHDA, CDR2 SQIVND (reference sequence). J gave up 0 bases and V 4 bases, and 9 bases lay outside the gene matches. The CDR3 consists of 18 residues. The CDR3 bases are TGTGCCAGTAGTACTGGGACAGGGGTCGGTAATAGCAATCAGCCCCAGCATTTT. This translates into CASSTGTGVGNSNQPQHF.

This clone occurred once. This chain joins TRBV21-1 and TRBJ1-6; no DNA check was done on the table's D call, TRBD1. TRBV21-1 is an annotated pseudogene. The CDR3 covers 12 residues. The CDR3 DNA is TGTGCCAGCAGGACAGGGGGTTCACCCCTCCACTTT. It yields the protein CASRTGGSPLHF.

The chain recombines TRBV19 with TRBJ1-5; TRBD1 might be the D (5 bases). The CDR3 is 14 amino acids. Germline V CDR1 and CDR2: LNHDA, SQIVND (reference sequence). The V end was cut by 3 bases, the J end by 3 bases, with 9 bases between. The CDR3 spells CASSMVRDNQPQHF. The CDR3 nucleotides are TGTGCCAGTAGTATGGTCAGGGACAATCAGCCCCAGCATTTT. Combining the CDR3 with reference TRBV19 and TRBJ1-5 gives the whole variable domain DGGITQSPKYLFRKEGQNVTLSCEQNLNHDAMYWYRQDPGQGLRLIYYSQIVNDFQKGDIAEGYSVSREKKESFPLTVTSAQKNPTAFYLCASSMVRDNQPQHFGDGTRLSIL.

The chain carries TRBV23-1 and TRBJ2-1; tentative D call: TRBD2 (6 bases). TRBV23-1 is given ORF status, its function remaining uncertain. The CDR3 runs 15 residues. V lost 2 bases and J lost 2, with 10 bases in between. The CDR3 sequence is CASSQGGMTYNEQFF. The CDR3 nucleotides are TGCGCCAGCAGTCAAGGCGGGATGACCTACAATGAGCAGTTCTTC.